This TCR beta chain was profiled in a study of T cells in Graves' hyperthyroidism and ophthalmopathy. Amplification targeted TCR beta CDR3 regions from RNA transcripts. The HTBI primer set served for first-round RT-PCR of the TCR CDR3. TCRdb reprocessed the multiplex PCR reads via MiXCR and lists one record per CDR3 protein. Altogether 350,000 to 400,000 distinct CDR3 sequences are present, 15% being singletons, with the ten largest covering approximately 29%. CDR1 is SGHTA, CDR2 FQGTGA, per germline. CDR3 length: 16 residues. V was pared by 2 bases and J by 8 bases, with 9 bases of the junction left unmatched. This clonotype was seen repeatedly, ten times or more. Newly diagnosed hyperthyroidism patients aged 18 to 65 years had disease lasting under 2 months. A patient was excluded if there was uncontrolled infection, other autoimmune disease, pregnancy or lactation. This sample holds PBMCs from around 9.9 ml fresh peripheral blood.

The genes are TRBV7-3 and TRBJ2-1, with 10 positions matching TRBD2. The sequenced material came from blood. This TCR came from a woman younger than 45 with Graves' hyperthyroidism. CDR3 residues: CASSLVELAGHDEQFF. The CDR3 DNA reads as TGTGCCAGCAGCTTAGTAGAACTAGCGGGACACGATGAGCAGTTCTTC.